This T cell receptor (beta chain) was captured in a study of Ad26.COV2.S vaccination and SARS-CoV-2 variants. Treatment in this sample: about 20 received Ad26.COV2.S at low or high dose, single or two shots; several received placebo; per-sample allocation not given. Vaccine and placebo recipients were sampled on day 63 after the first injection. The CDR3 loop spans 13 amino acids. The V gene end was trimmed by 2 bases and the J gene end by 7 bases; junction bases not matched to a gene: 5. CDR1 and CDR2 (germline): WSHSY, SAAADI. Repertoires were generated with immunoSEQ multiplex PCR, while TCRdb's copy carries only in-frame clones and drops some. The sample shows 300,000 to 400,000 clones, more than 75% of them seen only once.

The receptor was derived from a person aged 18 to 59 who received the Ad26.COV2.S COVID-19 vaccine or a placebo. The chain combines TRBV10-2 with TRBJ2-7; 7 bases fit TRBD1. The sample consisted of peripheral blood, taken in a trial of Ad26.COV2.S vaccine versus placebo. DNA for the CDR3: TGCGCCAGCAGTGAGCCTGCAGGGGGAGAGCAGTACTTC. Amino acids: CASSEPAGGEQYF.